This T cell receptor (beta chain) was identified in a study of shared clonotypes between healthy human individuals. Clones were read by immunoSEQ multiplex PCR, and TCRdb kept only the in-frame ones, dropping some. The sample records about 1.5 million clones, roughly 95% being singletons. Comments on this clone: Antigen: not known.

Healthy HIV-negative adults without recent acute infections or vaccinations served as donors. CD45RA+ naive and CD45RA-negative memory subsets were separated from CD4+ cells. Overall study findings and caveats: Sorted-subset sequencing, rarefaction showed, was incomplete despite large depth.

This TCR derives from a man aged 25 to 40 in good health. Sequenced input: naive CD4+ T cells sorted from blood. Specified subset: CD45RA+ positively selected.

The DNA for the CDR3 is TGTGCCAGCAGCTTAGATATGGGAATGGGGACCCAGTACTTC. Protein product: CASSLDMGMGTQYF. J is TRBJ2-5 and V is TRBV7-2, with D unresolved. V was shortened by 1 base and J by 7 bases, with 13 bases between the two germline ends. The CDR3 length is 14 residues. CDR1 and CDR2 (germline): SGHTA, FQGNSA.